This T cell receptor (beta chain) is drawn from a study of tumor-infiltrating lymphocytes in primary liver carcinoma. About the research overall: Male and female patients aged 30 to 69 years made up the cohort. Notes on the study in general: Whereas tumor region pairs overlapped more, tumor-adjacent and tumor-blood pairs overlapped less.

With a constant-region primer, TCR beta cDNA was made from roughly 500 ng of total RNA. The TCR beta library was amplified through three nested multiplex PCR rounds in a modified ARM-PCR procedure. Both of the initial two PCR rounds ran for 10 cycles and employed TRBV1-TRBV30 forward primers alongside a C-beta reverse primer. TCRdb reanalysed the multiplex PCR reads using MiXCR and keeps one entry per CDR3 protein. The sample yields tens of thousands of distinct CDR3 sequences, approximately 70% seen once. Per the germline V gene, CDR1 is MNHEY and CDR2 is SVGEGT. V was pared by 4 bases and J by 0 bases, with 9 bases between. The CDR3 is 14 residues long. Starting material for RNA and DNA co-extraction consisted of roughly 19-31 mg of unsorted bulk tissue. Surgeons treated the primary liver carcinoma of the patients by surgical resection. There were only treatment-naive patients, all with chronic HBV infection.

Concerning this clonotype: Its antigen remains unknown. This is likely a read error, given that the CDR3 carries no conserved phenylalanine or tryptophan at its end.

The chain combines TRBV6-2 or TRBV6-3 with TRBJ1-1; D remains ambiguous. Sequencing was performed on liver tumor tissue from sampling region 1. The sample's subset: tumor region T1, superior pole. This receptor was identified in a man aged 40-50 years with primary liver carcinoma and hepatitis B virus infection. The CDR3 region has the DNA TGTGCCAGCAGTTTCCCAGAGATGAACACTGAAGCTTTCTCT. This codes for CASSFPEMNTEAFS.